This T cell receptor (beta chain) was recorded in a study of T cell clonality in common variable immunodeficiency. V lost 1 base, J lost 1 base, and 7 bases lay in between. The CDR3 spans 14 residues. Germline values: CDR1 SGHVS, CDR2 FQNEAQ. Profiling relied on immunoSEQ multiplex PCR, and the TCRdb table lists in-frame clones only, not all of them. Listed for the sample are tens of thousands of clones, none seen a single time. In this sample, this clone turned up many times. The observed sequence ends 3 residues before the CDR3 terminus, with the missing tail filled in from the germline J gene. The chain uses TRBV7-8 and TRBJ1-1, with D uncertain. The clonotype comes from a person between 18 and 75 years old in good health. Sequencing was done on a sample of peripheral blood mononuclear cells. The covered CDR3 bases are TGTGCCAGCAGCTTAGTGGCGGCGAACACTGAA. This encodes CASSLVAANTE. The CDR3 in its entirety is CASSLVAANTEAFF.